The rows below give T cell receptor beta chains drawn from one sample of a study of Ad26.COV2.S vaccination and SARS-CoV-2 variants. Clones were sequenced by immunoSEQ multiplex PCR, and TCRdb holds only the in-frame ones, with some missing. Found here are around 270,000 clones, around 90% of them singletons; the top ten hold less than 3.5%. Sequenced here: peripheral blood, sampled in a trial of Ad26.COV2.S vaccine versus placebo. The receptors stem from a person between 18 and 65 years old who received the Ad26.COV2.S COVID-19 vaccine or a placebo. Both conserved end residues are part of each CDR3. D genes are given only for firm matches. Clone size appears in some rows only: once, few, many, or a class for an expanded clone.

cdr3_aa	cdr3_nt	clone_size	d_call	v_call	j_call
CASSQLGQETYSGNTIYF	TGTGCCAGCAGCCAATTGGGGCAGGAAACCTACTCTGGAAACACCATATATTTT	NA	NA	TRBV5-6	TRBJ1-3
CASSRGDSPLHF	TGCGCCAGCAGCCGAGGGGATTCACCCCTCCACTTT	NA	NA	TRBV4-1	TRBJ1-6
CASSPTGVGNQPQHF	TGCGCCAGCAGCCCGACAGGGGTGGGTAATCAGCCCCAGCATTTT	NA	TRBD1	TRBV5-1	TRBJ1-5
CASSLALNTEAFF	TGTGCCAGCAGTTTAGCCCTGAACACTGAAGCTTTCTTT	NA	NA	TRBV27	TRBJ1-1
CASSIVFF	TGTGCCAGCAGCATAGTTTTCTTT	NA	NA	TRBV7-9	TRBJ1-1
CASGTSGANVLTF	TGCGCCAGCGGCACATCTGGGGCCAACGTCCTGACTTTC	NA	NA	TRBV10-2	TRBJ2-6
CATSEGIYTF	TGTGCCACCAGTGAAGGTATCTACACCTTC	NA	NA	TRBV24-1	TRBJ1-2
CASSPGGSSGYTF	TGTGCCAGTAGTCCAGGGGGATCTAGTGGCTACACCTTC	NA	TRBD1	TRBV19	TRBJ1-2
CASSTGDSSNQPQHF	TGTGCCAGCAGCACTGGGGATTCTAGCAATCAGCCCCAGCATTTT	NA	NA	TRBV21-1	TRBJ1-5
CAWSPSDTQYF	TGTGCCTGGAGCCCCTCAGATACGCAGTATTTT	NA	NA	TRBV30	TRBJ2-3
CATSDSQVFSYNEQFF	TGTGCCACCAGTGATTCCCAAGTTTTCTCCTACAATGAGCAGTTCTTC	NA	NA	TRBV24-1	TRBJ2-1
CASSYFDPGGQPQHF	TGTGCCAGCAGTTACTTTGATCCTGGCGGACAGCCCCAGCATTTT	NA	NA	TRBV6-6	TRBJ1-5
CASSIPTVNTEAFF	TGTGCCAGTAGTATCCCGACTGTGAACACTGAAGCTTTCTTT	NA	NA	TRBV19	TRBJ1-1
CASSLNNEQFF	TGTGCCAGTAGTTTAAACAATGAGCAGTTCTTC	NA	NA	TRBV19	TRBJ2-1
CASRRDLRRGEQYF	TGTGCCAGCAGAAGGGACTTAAGACGGGGGGAGCAGTACTTC	NA	NA	TRBV6-5	TRBJ2-7
CASRFRGQNTEAFF	TGTGCCAGCAGGTTCCGGGGGCAGAACACTGAAGCTTTCTTT	NA	NA	TRBV6-6	TRBJ1-1
CASIHGGGHNINTGELFF	TGTGCCAGCATCCACGGGGGTGGACATAACATTAACACCGGGGAGCTGTTTTTT	NA	NA	TRBV7-2	TRBJ2-2
CASSYTGTSGQETQYF	TGTGCCAGCAGCTATACCGGGACTAGCGGCCAAGAGACCCAGTACTTC	NA	TRBD2	TRBV7-8	TRBJ2-5
CASSLAGGRTDTQYF	TGTGCCAGCAGCCTAGCGGGGGGCAGGACAGATACGCAGTATTTT	NA	TRBD2	TRBV11-2	TRBJ2-3
CASSSTAGGTNGYTF	TGCGCCAGCAGCTCCACCGCTGGGGGGACGAACGGCTACACCTTC	NA	NA	TRBV5-1	TRBJ1-2
CASSQETLGTDDGELFF	TGTGCCAGCAGCCAAGAGACTCTCGGGACAGATGACGGGGAGCTGTTTTTT	once	TRBD1	TRBV14	TRBJ2-2
CATSDFAGGEAFF	TGTGCCACCAGTGATTTCGCAGGGGGAGAAGCTTTCTTT	few	TRBD1	TRBV24-1	TRBJ1-1